Shown below are 13 T cell receptor beta chains from a single sample sequenced in a study of shared T cell receptors in the human thymus. Sequencing was performed with immunoSEQ multiplex PCR; in TCRdb, only in-frame clones are kept and a portion is missing. The sample has some 400,000 clones, 95% seen once. The sequencing input was thymocytes. The receptors were sampled from a human donor.

J is TRBJ2-1 and V is TRBV9, with D possibly TRBD2 on 5 matching bases. The V gene's germline CDR1 is SGDLS and CDR2 YYNGEE. Deletions cut 4 bases from V and 0 bases from J, with 14 bases between. The CDR3 sequence is 16 residues long. The CDR3, as DNA: TGTGCCAGCAGCCCTCGGACTGGGAGCTCCTACAATGAGCAGTTCTTC. Its protein product is CASSPRTGSSYNEQFF.

CDR3 bases: TGTGCCAGCAGCTTAGCTCAGCAGGGCTTGCTAGCCAAAAACATTCAGTACTTC. It codes for CASSLAQQGLLAKNIQYF. The chain joins TRBV7-8 to TRBJ2-4, with D possibly being TRBD1 (5 bases). Trimming stripped 0 bases from V and 0 bases from J, with 15 bases between. The CDR3 totals 18 residues. Germline V gives CDR1 SGHVS, CDR2 FQNEAQ. The complete variable domain, with remaining parts taken from reference TRBV7-8 and TRBJ2-4, reads GAGVSQSPRYKVAKRGQDVALRCDPISGHVSLFWYQQALGQGPEFLTYFQNEAQLDKSGLPSDRFFAERPEGSVSTLKIQRTQQEDSAVYLCASSLAQQGLLAKNIQYFGAGTRLSVL.

V is TRBV14 and J is TRBJ2-7; 7 bases are shared with TRBD1. Germline lookup yields CDR1 SGHDN and CDR2 FVKESK. The trim removed 0 bases at V and 1 base at J, leaving 6 bases unmatched. The CDR3 totals 16 residues. The CDR3 nucleotides read TGTGCCAGCAGCCAAGACCCCGGGACAGAGTCCTACGAGCAGTACTTC. Translating it yields CASSQDPGTESYEQYF.

The chain recombines TRBV7-9 with TRBJ2-1; TRBD2 agrees at 7 bases. The V segment lost 5 bases and the J segment 8 bases; nucleotides outside the gene matches: 15. The germline V gene encodes CDR1 SEHNR and CDR2 FQNEAQ (reference sequence). The CDR3 is 16 amino acids. CDR3 loop: CASSQSLGGSGHEQFF. The CDR3 nucleotides read TGTGCCAGCAGCCAATCCCTGGGCGGGAGCGGGCATGAGCAGTTCTTC. The full variable domain, with the rest looked up from reference TRBV7-9 and TRBJ2-1, is DTGVSQNPRHKITKRGQNVTFRCDPISEHNRLYWYRQTLGQGPEFLTYFQNEAQLEKSRLLSDRFSAERPKGSFSTLEIQRTEQGDSAMYLCASSQSLGGSGHEQFFGPGTRLTVL.

The CDR3 coding sequence is TGTGCCAGCAGTTACGGGGGCTTTGAGGGCTACACCTTC. Amino acid sequence: CASSYGGFEGYTF. The chain employs TRBV6-5 and TRBJ1-2, with D tentatively TRBD1 (6 bases). Germline V gene lookup returns CDR1 MNHEY and CDR2 SVGAGI. The CDR3 contains 13 residues. V dropped 2 bases and J dropped 8 bases, with 12 bases sitting between them.

The chain is built from TRBV18 and TRBJ1-1, with 7 bases that match TRBD1. Trimming cost V 2 bases and J 3 bases; bases outside gene matches: 12. Looked up from germline, CDR1 is KGHSH and CDR2 is LQKENI. CDR3 length: 17 residues. The CDR3 nucleotides read TGTGCCAGCTCACCAGGGATAGTCAGGGGGGGTGACACTGAAGCTTTCTTT. It encodes CASSPGIVRGGDTEAFF.

This rearrangement joins TRBV4-2 to TRBJ2-1, with D maybe TRBD2 (5 bases). V lost 1 base and J lost 4, with 14 bases in between. Looked up from germline, CDR1 is LGHNA and CDR2 is YNFKEQ. There are 16 residues in the CDR3. CDR3 in DNA: TGTGCCAGCAGCCAAGCTCAGACTACCAAGTACAATGAGCAGTTCTTC. Its translation: CASSQAQTTKYNEQFF.

In this sample, this clone turned up once. V is TRBV28 and J is TRBJ2-7; D possibly corresponds to TRBD1 (6 bases). V was shortened by 6 bases and J by 0 bases, with 18 bases between the two germline ends. Germline V gives CDR1 MDHEN, CDR2 SYDVKM. This CDR3 region has 16 residues. CDR3 sequence (DNA): TGTGCCAGCAGCAATAGAGGCAGAGGGGGCTCCTACGAGCAGTACTTC. It is translated as CASSNRGRGGSYEQYF. The full variable domain, its missing parts supplied by reference TRBV28 and TRBJ2-7, is DVKVTQSSRYLVKRTGEKVFLECVQDMDHENMFWYRQDPGLGLRLIYFSYDVKMKEKGDIPEGYSVSREKKERFSLILESASTNQTSMYLCASSNRGRGGSYEQYFGPGTRLTVT.

This clone is a singleton in its sample. The rearrangement links TRBV9 to TRBJ2-1, with 7 bases that match TRBD2. The V and J ends lost 0 bases and 6 bases, in that order; junction bases with no gene match: 15. Per germline, CDR1 SGDLS and CDR2 YYNGEE. This CDR3 is 18 amino acids long. The CDR3, as DNA: TGTGCCAGCAGCGTAGAACCTGAGCGGGGCTATCCGATCAATGAGCAGTTCTTC. Encoded protein: CASSVEPERGYPINEQFF.

The V and J genes are TRBV5-6 and TRBJ2-5, with a possible D match to TRBD1 (5 bases). Trimming shortened V by 0 bases and J by 1 base, and 7 bases separated the two germline ends. From germline, CDR1 is SGHDT and CDR2 YYEEEE. The CDR3 sequence is 14 residues long. CDR3 nucleotides: TGTGCCAGCAGCTTGGGGCAGGGCCAAGAGACCCAGTACTTC. Amino acid sequence: CASSLGQGQETQYF.

This chain uses TRBV6-1 with TRBJ2-5, with 8 bases aligning to TRBD1. Germline lookup yields CDR1 MNHNS and CDR2 SASEGT. Trimming removed 6 bases from V and 5 bases from J; junction bases left unmatched: 8. The CDR3 contains 14 residues. CDR3: CASSQQGVRETQYF. The CDR3 DNA follows: TGTGCCAGCAGCCAACAGGGGGTAAGGGAGACCCAGTACTTC.

This sequence joins TRBV30 and TRBJ1-5; possibly TRBD1 for D (6 bases). Germline loops: CDR1 GTSNPN, CDR2 SVGIG (reference sequence). V was trimmed by 0 bases and J by 6 bases, leaving 15 bases between them. This CDR3 has 15 residues. In DNA, the CDR3 is TGTGCCTGGAGTGTATGCGGGGGGCGAGGTCAGCCCCAGCATTTT. It codes for CAWSVCGGRGQPQHF.

This rearrangement joins TRBV4-1 to TRBJ1-1, with 7 bases that match TRBD1. The CDR3 has 13 amino acids. V gave up 4 bases and J gave up 5 bases; unmatched junction bases: 4. CDR1 and CDR2 from the germline V gene are MGHRA and YSYEKL. The CDR3 region is CASSRTGDTEAFF. The CDR3 nucleotides are TGCGCCAGCAGCCGAACAGGGGATACTGAAGCTTTCTTT.